The rows below give T cell receptor beta chains drawn from one sample of a study of blood T cell repertoires in COVID-19. The data were produced by immunoSEQ multiplex PCR, yet TCRdb's version contains in-frame clones alone and is incomplete. The sample contains over 150,000 clones, roughly 84% of which appear only once. Sequencing was done on a sample of peripheral blood. All receptors come from a man between 18 and 29 years old with active or convalescent COVID-19. The CDR3 runs from the conserved cysteine through the conserved F or W. D genes are given only for firm matches. Clone size is shown for a subset of rows, as once, few, many or a class of expanded clone.

j_gene: TRBJ2-7
abundance: -
d_gene: TRBD2
v_gene: TRBV7-3
CDR3nt: TGTGCCAGCAGCAGTCGGGCTAGCGGGAGCAACGAGCAGTACTTC
CDR3aa: CASSSRASGSNEQYF

j_gene: TRBJ1-3
abundance: -
d_gene: -
v_gene: TRBV11-2
CDR3nt: TGTGCCAGCAGATACGGTTCCTCTGGAAACACCATATATTTT
CDR3aa: CASRYGSSGNTIYF

j_gene: TRBJ1-4
abundance: -
d_gene: TRBD1
v_gene: TRBV11-2
CDR3nt: TGTGCCAGCAGGAAACAGGGGAGTGGGGAAAAACTGTTTTTT
CDR3aa: CASRKQGSGEKLFF

j_gene: TRBJ1-5
abundance: once
d_gene: -
v_gene: TRBV7-8
CDR3nt: TGTGCCAGCAGCTTACAGGGCACGACGCCGCCCCAGCATTTT
CDR3aa: CASSLQGTTPPQHF

j_gene: TRBJ1-5
abundance: -
d_gene: -
v_gene: TRBV6-5
CDR3nt: TGTGCCAGCAGTACTACTCCCCTAAGCAATCAGCCCCAGCATTTT
CDR3aa: CASSTTPLSNQPQHF

j_gene: TRBJ2-1
abundance: -
d_gene: -
v_gene: TRBV25-1
CDR3nt: TGTGCCAGCACAGGGGTTGGCAATGAGCAGTTCTTC
CDR3aa: CASTGVGNEQFF

j_gene: TRBJ1-4
abundance: -
d_gene: -
v_gene: TRBV5-8
CDR3nt: TGTGCCAGCAGCTCAGGACAGCCCTTGCCAGGCGAAAAACTGTTTTTT
CDR3aa: CASSSGQPLPGEKLFF

j_gene: TRBJ2-2
abundance: -
d_gene: -
v_gene: TRBV9
CDR3nt: TGTGCCAGCAGCGTAGATGGAGGACGGAACACCGGGGAGCTGTTTTTT
CDR3aa: CASSVDGGRNTGELFF

j_gene: TRBJ2-7
abundance: -
d_gene: -
v_gene: TRBV10-2
CDR3nt: TGCGCCAGCGGATTTCTAGCCTACGAGCAGTACTTC
CDR3aa: CASGFLAYEQYF

j_gene: TRBJ1-1
abundance: -
d_gene: TRBD1
v_gene: TRBV19
CDR3nt: TGTGCCAGTAGTGCATATCCGGGACAGGGACTGAACACTGAAGCTTTCTTT
CDR3aa: CASSAYPGQGLNTEAFF

j_gene: TRBJ2-3
abundance: -
d_gene: TRBD2
v_gene: TRBV30
CDR3nt: TGTGCCTGGAGTTTTGGCGGGAGAGCAGATACGCAGTATTTT
CDR3aa: CAWSFGGRADTQYF

j_gene: TRBJ2-3
abundance: -
d_gene: -
v_gene: TRBV6-6
CDR3nt: TGTGCCAGCAGTTACTCGTCCCCTAGCACAGATACGCAGTATTTT
CDR3aa: CASSYSSPSTDTQYF

j_gene: TRBJ1-1
abundance: -
d_gene: TRBD1
v_gene: TRBV29-1
CDR3nt: TGCAGCGTATCGACAGGGGGCAACACTGAAGCTTTCTTT
CDR3aa: CSVSTGGNTEAFF

j_gene: TRBJ2-3
abundance: -
d_gene: -
v_gene: TRBV21-1
CDR3nt: TGTGCCAGCAGCACCCGGGAAGTCCCCACAGATACGCAGTATTTT
CDR3aa: CASSTREVPTDTQYF

j_gene: TRBJ1-3
abundance: -
d_gene: -
v_gene: TRBV9
CDR3nt: TGTGCCAGCAGCGTCACCAGGGCTGGAAACACCATATATTTT
CDR3aa: CASSVTRAGNTIYF

j_gene: TRBJ2-5
abundance: -
d_gene: -
v_gene: TRBV14
CDR3nt: TGTGCCAGCAGCCGGACACAAGAGACCCAGTACTTC
CDR3aa: CASSRTQETQYF

j_gene: TRBJ1-2
abundance: -
d_gene: -
v_gene: TRBV9
CDR3nt: TGTGCCAGCAGCGTAGGTCCCAGGGAAAACTATGGCTACACCTTC
CDR3aa: CASSVGPRENYGYTF

j_gene: TRBJ1-2
abundance: -
d_gene: TRBD1
v_gene: TRBV7-2
CDR3nt: TGTGCCAGCAGCTTAGAGGGCAGGGGGCTAGGTGGCTACACCTTC
CDR3aa: CASSLEGRGLGGYTF

j_gene: TRBJ2-7
abundance: few
d_gene: -
v_gene: TRBV3-1/TRBV3-2
CDR3nt: TGTGCCAGCAGCCAAGTGGCGGGGGCCGTAACTTTCTACGAGCAGTACTTC
CDR3aa: CASSQVAGAVTFYEQYF

j_gene: TRBJ1-6
abundance: few
d_gene: -
v_gene: TRBV5-3
CDR3nt: TGTGCCAGAAGCTTGGACTTGTATAATTCACCCCTCCACTTT
CDR3aa: CARSLDLYNSPLHF

j_gene: TRBJ2-7
abundance: -
d_gene: TRBD1
v_gene: TRBV6-5
CDR3nt: TGTGCCAGCAGTTACTCGTCGTTGGGACAGGGGTGGGAGCAGTACTTC
CDR3aa: CASSYSSLGQGWEQYF

j_gene: TRBJ2-1
abundance: -
d_gene: TRBD2
v_gene: TRBV25-1
CDR3nt: TGTGCCAGCAGGAAAGCGGGAGGGCCTTATGAGCAGTTCTTC
CDR3aa: CASRKAGGPYEQFF

j_gene: TRBJ1-4
abundance: -
d_gene: TRBD1
v_gene: TRBV7-9
CDR3nt: TGTGCCAGCAGCCCCGGACAGGGACGCGAAAAACTGTTTTTT
CDR3aa: CASSPGQGREKLFF

j_gene: TRBJ2-7
abundance: -
d_gene: TRBD2
v_gene: TRBV12-3/TRBV12-4
CDR3nt: TGTGCCAGCAGTTTGCGGGGGGAGCAGTACTTC
CDR3aa: CASSLRGEQYF

j_gene: TRBJ2-1
abundance: once
d_gene: TRBD1
v_gene: TRBV11-2
CDR3nt: TGTGCCAGCAGCTACGACAGGGTCCTGGATGAGCAGTTCTTC
CDR3aa: CASSYDRVLDEQFF

j_gene: TRBJ2-7
abundance: -
d_gene: TRBD2
v_gene: TRBV2
CDR3nt: TGTGCCAGCAGCCCCATTCTGTCGGGGGGGCCCCACGAGCAGTACTTC
CDR3aa: CASSPILSGGPHEQYF

j_gene: TRBJ2-1
abundance: -
d_gene: -
v_gene: TRBV30
CDR3nt: TGTGCCTGGAGCCCAGTACGTGGCGGTTTCTCCTACAATGAGCAGTTCTTC
CDR3aa: CAWSPVRGGFSYNEQFF

j_gene: TRBJ2-7
abundance: -
d_gene: -
v_gene: TRBV6-4
CDR3nt: TGTGCCAGCAGTGGCCGGGACATTTTTTTCCACGAGCAGTACTTC
CDR3aa: CASSGRDIFFHEQYF

j_gene: TRBJ2-5
abundance: -
d_gene: TRBD2
v_gene: TRBV10-3
CDR3nt: TGTGCCATCAGTGTGGGACTAGCGGTTGAGACCCAGTACTTC
CDR3aa: CAISVGLAVETQYF

j_gene: TRBJ2-1
abundance: -
d_gene: TRBD1
v_gene: TRBV3-1/TRBV3-2
CDR3nt: TGTGCCAGCAGCCAAGAATCAGGACAGGTCTACAATGAGCAGTTCTTC
CDR3aa: CASSQESGQVYNEQFF

j_gene: TRBJ2-5
abundance: -
d_gene: -
v_gene: TRBV19
CDR3nt: TGTGCCAGTAGTATACAGATACAAGAGACCCAGTACTTC
CDR3aa: CASSIQIQETQYF

j_gene: TRBJ2-1
abundance: -
d_gene: -
v_gene: TRBV28
CDR3nt: TGTGCCAGCAGTTTAGGACACCCCTACAATGAGCAGTTCTTC
CDR3aa: CASSLGHPYNEQFF

j_gene: TRBJ1-4
abundance: -
d_gene: -
v_gene: TRBV19
CDR3nt: TGTGCCAGTAGTGGAGGCAGGAATGAAAAACTGTTTTTT
CDR3aa: CASSGGRNEKLFF

j_gene: TRBJ1-1
abundance: -
d_gene: -
v_gene: TRBV13
CDR3nt: TGTGCCAGCAGCTTAAGCGGACTGGGATTGAACACTGAAGCTTTCTTT
CDR3aa: CASSLSGLGLNTEAFF

j_gene: TRBJ2-7
abundance: -
d_gene: -
v_gene: TRBV6-5
CDR3nt: TGTGCCAGCAATCCAAGCGGGCTAGCCTCCTACGAGCAGTACTTC
CDR3aa: CASNPSGLASYEQYF

j_gene: TRBJ1-2
abundance: few
d_gene: -
v_gene: TRBV7-2
CDR3nt: TGTGCCAGCAGCTTGCCCGCAGGGGCGAATGGCTACACCTTC
CDR3aa: CASSLPAGANGYTF

j_gene: TRBJ2-1
abundance: -
d_gene: TRBD2
v_gene: TRBV6-1
CDR3nt: TGTGCCAGCAGTGAAGCTAGCGGGGGGGCCAATGAGCAGTTCTTC
CDR3aa: CASSEASGGANEQFF